Below, 12 T cell receptor beta chains from the same sample are listed, as sequenced in a study of untreated major depressive disorder. The table came from immunoSEQ multiplex PCR; TCRdb's copy has only in-frame clones and leaves some out. The sample records some 21,000 clones, roughly 90% being singletons. The sample consisted of CD4+ T cells from PBMCs. The receptors come from a middle-aged woman in good health.

The chain uses TRBV20-1 and TRBJ2-5; a weak D match, TRBD2 (6 bases). The CDR3 contains 11 residues. V was clipped by 3 bases and J by 5 bases, with 7 bases between them. Germline V gene sequence: CDR1 DFQATT, CDR2 SNEGSKA (reference sequence). This CDR3 is CSASGGETQYF. CDR3 DNA sequence: TGCAGTGCTAGTGGGGGGGAGACCCAGTACTTC.

The rearrangement joins TRBV9 to TRBJ1-5; no firm D call. CDR3 length: 13 residues. Trimming took 0 bases from V and 3 from J, leaving 4 bases between them. Germline CDR1 is SGDLS and CDR2 is YYNGEE. The CDR3 spells CASSVGVNQPQHF. The CDR3 coding sequence is TGTGCCAGCAGCGTAGGAGTCAATCAGCCCCAGCATTTT.

This clone was recorded a few times. The rearrangement links TRBV6-1 to TRBJ1-2; no clear D gene. CDR1 and CDR2 (germline): MNHNS, SASEGT. Deletions cut 7 bases from V and 5 bases from J, with 14 bases between. The CDR3 has 13 amino acids. As DNA, the CDR3 is TGTGCCAGCACAAGGTACGGAGGGTATGGCTACACCTTC. It translates to CASTRYGGYGYTF.

J is TRBJ2-3 and V is TRBV6-5; perhaps TRBD1 as D (6 bases). The CDR3 consists of 13 residues. Trimming cost V 5 bases and J 6 bases, with 12 bases left between them. CDR1 and CDR2 (germline): MNHEY, SVGAGI. This chain's CDR3 is CASSHRVGDTQYF. The CDR3 nucleotides are TGTGCCAGCAGTCACAGGGTTGGGGATACGCAGTATTTT.

A single count supports this clone. The rearrangement joins TRBV10-3 to TRBJ1-1, with 8 nucleotides matching TRBD1. The trim removed 5 bases at V and 4 bases at J, leaving 6 bases unmatched. Germline CDR1 ENHRY, CDR2 SYGVKD. The CDR3 extends over 14 amino acids. In DNA, the CDR3 is TGTGCCATCAGTAATGGGACAGGTTCCACTGAAGCTTTCTTT. Encoded protein: CAISNGTGSTEAFF.

This clone appeared a few times. The chain has TRBV2 and TRBJ1-3; D not resolved. The germline V gene has CDR1 SNHLY and CDR2 FYNNEI. V lost 7 bases, J lost 4 bases, and 5 bases lay in between. This CDR3 region has 11 residues. DNA of the CDR3: TGTGCCAGCAACGGAGGAAACACCATATATTTT. Its translation: CASNGGNTIYF.

The rearrangement links TRBV7-6 to TRBJ2-5, with a weak D call TRBD2 (5 bases). The germline V gene encodes CDR1 SGHVS and CDR2 FNYEAQ. Trimming left V 5 bases short and J 7 bases short, with 8 bases between. The CDR3 has 11 amino acids. The CDR3 DNA sequence: TGTGCCAGCAGCCCCGGAGGGACCCAGTACTTC. Encoded protein: CASSPGGTQYF. Variable domain in full (rest from reference TRBV7-6 and TRBJ2-5): GAGVSQSPRYKVTKRGQDVALRCDPISGHVSLYWYRQALGQGPEFLTYFNYEAQQDKSGLPNDRFSAERPEGSISTLTIQRTEQRDSAMYRCASSPGGTQYFGPGTRLLVL.

Only one count was recorded for this clone. The chain employs TRBV19 and TRBJ1-1; 7 bases agree with TRBD1. This CDR3 contains 14 residues. The germline gives CDR1 LNHDA, CDR2 SQIVND (reference sequence). V was clipped by 3 bases and J by 11 bases; unmatched bases: 12. Written as DNA, the CDR3 is TGTGCCAGTAGTATGATTCAGGGTAGAGGGGGCGCTTTCTTT. It yields the protein CASSMIQGRGGAFF.

V gene TRBV5-1 combines with J gene TRBJ2-6; D gene unclear. This CDR3 contains 15 residues. Germline-derived CDR1 and CDR2 are SGHRS and YFSETQ. The germline V and J ends were trimmed by 3 bases and 0 bases, with 7 bases remaining between them. CDR3 sequence (DNA): TGCGCCAGCAGCTCCCTTTCCTCTGGGGCCAACGTCCTGACTTTC. This encodes CASSSLSSGANVLTF.

This clone was observed once. This chain links TRBV6-5 with TRBJ2-6; D uncertain. V was clipped by 6 bases and J by 1 base, with 7 bases between them. CDR1 MNHEY and CDR2 SVGAGI come from the germline V gene. This CDR3 is built from 14 residues. CDR3: CASSLQSGANVLTF. CDR3 DNA sequence: TGTGCCAGCAGCCTCCAATCTGGGGCCAACGTCCTGACTTTC.

This CDR3 is CAWSGSRTSGNTGELFF. The CDR3 DNA reads as TGTGCCTGGAGTGGGAGTCGGACTAGCGGGAACACCGGGGAGCTGTTTTTT. The chain links TRBV30 to TRBJ2-2; 10 bases line up with TRBD2. Germline lookup yields CDR1 GTSNPN and CDR2 SVGIG (reference sequence). CDR3 length: 17 amino acids. The V segment lost 1 base and the J segment 1 base; nucleotides outside the gene matches: 6.

The chain employs TRBV6-5 and TRBJ1-1, with 7 positions matching TRBD1. Unmatched junction bases numbered 3, after V lost 5 bases and J lost 0 bases. Germline CDR1 is MNHEY and CDR2 is SVGAGI. CDR3 length: 14 amino acids. The CDR3 spells CASSQTGVNTEAFF. CDR3 DNA sequence: TGTGCCAGCAGTCAAACAGGGGTGAACACTGAAGCTTTCTTT.